Below are 7 T cell receptor beta chains sequenced from a single sample in a study of Ad26.COV2.S vaccination and SARS-CoV-2 variants. TCRdb's table, derived via immunoSEQ multiplex PCR, lists solely in-frame clones and lacks some. The repertoire has roughly 420,000 clones, 80% to 90% of them found once; the top ten carry about 2.5%. Treatment defined: some 20 received Ad26.COV2.S at low or high dose, single or two shots; several received placebo; per-sample allocation not given. Samples were taken on day 63 after the first vaccine or placebo injection. Here the sequenced sample was peripheral blood, taken in a trial of Ad26.COV2.S vaccine versus placebo. These receptors were obtained from a person aged 18 to 65 who received the Ad26.COV2.S COVID-19 vaccine or a placebo.

This clone appeared a single time. The chain couples TRBV6-2 or TRBV6-3 to TRBJ2-3, with 7 bases matching TRBD2. V shed 2 bases, J shed 6 bases, and the junction held 14 bases outside the gene matches. CDR3 size: 17 residues. Per germline, CDR1 MNHEY and CDR2 SVGEGT. As DNA, the CDR3 is TGTGCCAGCAGTTACGTAACCCTCGGGACTAAGGTGGATACGCAGTATTTT. It yields the protein CASSYVTLGTKVDTQYF.

The rearrangement links TRBV4-2 to TRBJ1-6, with 7 bases that match TRBD1. The V and J ends lost 10 bases and 7 bases, in that order; junction bases with no gene match: 7. The CDR3 spans 13 residues. CDR1 and CDR2 (germline): LGHNA, YNFKEQ. The chain's CDR3 is CAIQGDRNSPLHF. Here the CDR3 DNA reads TGTGCCATCCAGGGGGATCGGAATTCACCCCTCCACTTT.

The chain uses TRBV7-9 and TRBJ2-3; TRBD2 matches at 7 bases. CDR1 SEHNR and CDR2 FQNEAQ come from the germline V gene (reference sequence). The CDR3 contains 17 residues. V shed 0 bases and J 4 bases; nucleotides not matched to a gene: 10. The CDR3 here is CASSLAAGRGTADTQYF. CDR3 coding DNA: TGTGCCAGCAGCTTAGCGGCAGGGAGGGGTACAGCAGATACGCAGTATTTT.

The chain couples TRBV7-9 to TRBJ2-7; TRBD1 matches at 7 bases. From germline, CDR1 is SEHNR and CDR2 FQNEAQ (reference sequence). The ends lost 5 bases at V and 7 bases at J; junction bases unmatched: 20. This CDR3 is 17 amino acids long. The CDR3 DNA reads as TGTGCCAGCAGCGCGACTCACTTCGGGACAGTGTCTGGAGAGCAGTACTTC. It specifies CASSATHFGTVSGEQYF.

The DNA of the CDR3 is TGTGCCAGCTCACCGACAGAGATCTCCTACAATGAGCAGTTCTTC. It yields the protein CASSPTEISYNEQFF. The chain couples TRBV18 to TRBJ2-1, with TRBD1 as a possible D gene (5 bases). Germline CDR1 KGHSH, CDR2 LQKENI. This CDR3 region has 15 residues. The V and J ends lost 3 bases and 0 bases respectively, with 9 bases between them.

To note about this clone: This CDR3 is also generated by other DNA sequences in the sample. This chain connects TRBV29-1 to TRBJ2-5; D is undetermined. Looked up from germline, CDR1 is SQVTM and CDR2 is ANQGSEA. This CDR3 is 11 amino acids long. The V gene lost 3 bases and the J gene lost 1 base, with 3 bases spanning the gap. The CDR3 sequence is CSVDSQETQYF. In nucleotides, the CDR3 is TGCAGCGTTGATAGCCAAGAGACCCAGTACTTC.

V and J are TRBV27 and TRBJ2-7; D tentatively fits TRBD1 or TRBD2 (5 bases each). Germline lookup yields CDR1 MNHEY and CDR2 SMNVEV (reference sequence). This CDR3 region has 11 residues. V lost 8 bases and J 4 bases, leaving 9 bases between the germline ends. The DNA of the CDR3 is TGTGCCAGCGGATGGGGGTACGAGCAGTACTTC. Residues: CASGWGYEQYF.